A single sample is the source of the 32 T cell receptor beta chains below, sequenced in a study of blood T cell repertoires in COVID-19. The assay was immunoSEQ multiplex PCR, and TCRdb's table has in-frame clones only and misses some. The sample lists 280,000 or so clones; 88% were seen once. Material for sequencing was peripheral blood. The receptors originated from a woman in her thirties who had recovered from COVID-19.

The chain joins TRBV24-1 to TRBJ1-2; 7 bases map to TRBD1. CDR3 length equals 13 residues. Germline V gene sequence: CDR1 KGHDR, CDR2 SFDVKD. V lost 9 bases, J lost 6 bases, and 9 bases stayed unmatched. As DNA, the CDR3 is TGTGCCACCCAAGGTGACAGGGTGAATGGCTACACCTTC. It is translated as CATQGDRVNGYTF.

Only one count was recorded for this clone. The chain has TRBV6-5 and TRBJ2-5; 7 bases map to TRBD2. The CDR3 is made up of 15 amino acids. Looked up from germline, CDR1 is MNHEY and CDR2 is SVGAGI. V lost 4 bases and J lost 4; bases outside the gene matches: 9. DNA for the CDR3: TGTGCCAGCAGTTTAACTAGCGCAGTTTTAGAGACCCAGTACTTC. Its protein product is CASSLTSAVLETQYF.

V usage is TRBV28 and J usage is TRBJ2-5; D may be TRBD1 (5 bases). Trimming stripped 8 bases from V and 4 bases from J, with 8 bases between. The germline gives CDR1 MDHEN, CDR2 SYDVKM. CDR3 length: 11 residues. For the CDR3, the DNA is TGTGCCAGCCAGGGTTTAGAGACCCAGTACTTC. Translation: CASQGLETQYF.

V usage is TRBV10-3 and J usage is TRBJ2-2; 7 bases are a match to TRBD1. V shed 9 bases and J 6 bases; nucleotides not matched to a gene: 4. The CDR3 extends over 12 amino acids. Germline V gene data show CDR1 as ENHRY and CDR2 as SYGVKD. As DNA, the CDR3 is TGTGCCATTGCGACAGGGTCCGGGGAGCTGTTTTTT. This codes for CAIATGSGELFF.

This clone has a count of ten or more. V gene TRBV6-4 combines with J gene TRBJ2-1, with TRBD2 as a possible D gene (5 bases). This CDR3 is 15 amino acids long. CDR1 and CDR2 (germline): MRHNA, SNTAGT. V lost 4 bases to trimming and J lost 1 base, with 11 bases between them. CDR3 region: CASSGEAGSYNEQFF. CDR3 DNA sequence: TGTGCCAGCAGTGGCGAGGCGGGTTCCTACAATGAGCAGTTCTTC.

CDR3 in amino acids: CASSLAKQGRYGYTF. CDR3 in DNA: TGTGCCAGCAGCTTAGCGAAACAGGGGAGGTATGGCTACACCTTC. The V call is TRBV7-2, the J call TRBJ1-2, with TRBD1 identical over 7 bases. From germline, CDR1 is SGHTA and CDR2 FQGNSA. This CDR3 comprises 15 residues. The V and J ends lost 0 bases and 5 bases, in that order; junction bases with no gene match: 6.

The rearrangement joins TRBV19 to TRBJ2-3, with D perhaps matching TRBD2 (6 bases). The CDR3 length is 15 residues. Germline V gene lookup returns CDR1 LNHDA and CDR2 SQIVND (reference sequence). The ends were cut back, 1 base at V and 4 bases at J, with 12 bases in the middle. CDR3 loop: CASSIGEREADTQYF. The CDR3, as DNA: TGTGCCAGTAGTATAGGAGAGAGGGAGGCAGATACGCAGTATTTT.

The chain joins TRBV6-5 to TRBJ2-1, with a weak D call TRBD1 (6 bases). Germline values: CDR1 MNHEY, CDR2 SVGAGI. This CDR3 has 14 residues. Deletions cut 8 bases from V and 3 bases from J, with 14 bases between. The CDR3 bases are TGTGCCAGCGCCAGTGCGGACAGCTACAATGAGCAGTTCTTC. Its translation: CASASADSYNEQFF.

The chain couples TRBV9 to TRBJ2-2; D perhaps matches TRBD1 (6 bases). The V gene's germline CDR1 is SGDLS and CDR2 YYNGEE. The CDR3 length is 15 residues. Trimming stripped 3 bases from V and 1 base from J, with 10 bases between. CDR3 sequence: CASSAARGNTGELFF. CDR3 nucleotide sequence: TGTGCCAGCAGCGCCGCCAGGGGGAACACCGGGGAGCTGTTTTTT.

This chain uses TRBV4-3 with TRBJ2-5; D is uncertain. The V and J ends lost 0 bases and 5 bases respectively, with 13 bases between them. Germline V gene data show CDR1 as LGHNA and CDR2 as YSLEER. The CDR3 consists of 15 residues. The CDR3: CASSQDPVGRETQYF. The CDR3, as DNA: TGCGCCAGCAGCCAAGACCCCGTGGGCCGGGAGACCCAGTACTTC.

The sample holds one count of this clone. The chain joins TRBV5-1 to TRBJ1-5, with 9 bases aligning to TRBD1. The length of the CDR3 is 14 residues. V lost 4 bases, J lost 5 bases, and 4 bases stayed unmatched. Germline CDR1 SGHRS, CDR2 YFSETQ. CDR3 loop: CASSPTGGYQPQHF. The CDR3 DNA is TGCGCCAGCAGCCCAACAGGGGGCTATCAGCCCCAGCATTTT.

V is TRBV5-1 and J is TRBJ2-3; TRBD2 matches at 8 bases. The ends lost 0 bases at V and 2 bases at J; junction bases unmatched: 5. The germline CDR1 and CDR2 sequences are SGHRS and YFSETQ. The CDR3 length is 16 residues. The CDR3 nucleotides are TGCGCCAGCAGCTTGGAGATAGCGGGAAACACAGATACGCAGTATTTT. The encoded protein is CASSLEIAGNTDTQYF.

The chain is built from TRBV28 and TRBJ1-2, with D unclear. This CDR3 spans 12 amino acids. From germline, CDR1 is MDHEN and CDR2 SYDVKM. Trimming took 6 bases from V and 6 from J, leaving 11 bases between them. CDR3 protein: CASSQGGHGYTF. In DNA form, the CDR3 reads TGTGCCAGCAGCCAAGGAGGGCATGGCTACACCTTC.

The rearrangement uses TRBV7-3 and TRBJ2-1; D uncertain. CDR3 length: 15 residues. Germline loops: CDR1 SGHTA, CDR2 FQGTGA. Trimming removed 5 bases at V and 1 base at J, with 12 bases between. The CDR3, as DNA: TGTGCCAGCAGCCCCGCAGTACAGTCCTACAATGAGCAGTTCTTC. Translating gives CASSPAVQSYNEQFF. The full variable domain, in which reference TRBV7-3 and TRBJ2-1 provide the parts outside the CDR3, is GAGVSQTPSNKVTEKGKYVELRCDPISGHTALYWYRQSLGQGPEFLIYFQGTGAADDSGLPNDRFFAVRPEGSVSTLKIQRTERGDSAVYLCASSPAVQSYNEQFFGPGTRLTVL.

The rearrangement uses TRBV5-1 and TRBJ2-1, with 9 bases fitting TRBD2. The trim removed 0 bases at V and 11 bases at J, leaving 9 bases unmatched. Germline values: CDR1 SGHRS, CDR2 YFSETQ. This CDR3 is 15 amino acids long. CDR3 sequence: CASSLGLAGSFKQFF. The CDR3 coding sequence is TGCGCCAGCAGCTTGGGGCTAGCGGGGAGTTTTAAGCAGTTCTTC.

The chain is built from TRBV7-9 and TRBJ2-1, with 8 bases matching TRBD2. Germline CDR1 is SEHNR and CDR2 is FQNEAQ (reference sequence). Losses at the gene ends were 7 bases for V and 6 bases for J; bases not matched to a gene: 11. The CDR3 sequence is 15 residues long. The CDR3, as DNA: TGTGCCAGCACCGACGCGGGAGGTCTGGGCAATGAGCAGTTCTTC. Translating it yields CASTDAGGLGNEQFF.

V gene TRBV2 combines with J gene TRBJ1-2; D remains ambiguous. CDR1 SNHLY and CDR2 FYNNEI come from the germline V gene. The CDR3 extends over 13 amino acids. Trimming shortened V by 6 bases and J by 3 bases, and 11 bases separated the two germline ends. In nucleotides, the CDR3 is TGTGCCAGCAGCATCCGGCAGGACTATGGCTACACCTTC. It specifies CASSIRQDYGYTF.

The chain combines TRBV2 with TRBJ1-5; D may be TRBD1 (6 bases). The V gene's germline CDR1 is SNHLY and CDR2 FYNNEI. The CDR3 covers 14 residues. Trimming stripped 4 bases from V and 7 bases from J, with 14 bases between. In nucleotides, the CDR3 is TGTGCCAGCAGTGTACAGGGTATGGGACAGCCCCAGCATTTT. This codes for CASSVQGMGQPQHF.

This chain uses TRBV5-1 with TRBJ2-2, with D hard to call. CDR1 and CDR2 from the germline V gene are SGHRS and YFSETQ. The V end was cut by 1 base, the J end by 0 bases, with 4 bases between. The CDR3 is 14 amino acids. The CDR3: CASSLSANTGELFF. DNA for the CDR3: TGCGCCAGCAGCTTGTCAGCGAACACCGGGGAGCTGTTTTTT.

As DNA, the CDR3 is TGTGCCAGCAGCTTGACAGGGGATGGAAAACTGTTTTTT. Encoded protein: CASSLTGDGKLFF. The chain has TRBV7-2 and TRBJ1-4; TRBD1 matches at 8 bases. The V and J ends lost 3 bases and 10 bases, in that order; junction bases with no gene match: 4. Germline lookup yields CDR1 SGHTA and CDR2 FQGNSA. The CDR3 spans 13 residues.

The chain is built from TRBV10-3 and TRBJ2-7, with D tentatively TRBD1 (7 bases). CDR1 is ENHRY, CDR2 SYGVKD, per germline. The V end lost 10 bases, the J end lost 2 bases, and 12 bases lay between the germline ends. There are 12 residues in the CDR3. In DNA, the CDR3 is TGTGCCAGCGGGACAGCTGCCTACGAGCAGTACTTC. Translated: CASGTAAYEQYF.

The rearrangement uses TRBV7-9 and TRBJ1-2; no definite D call. V lost 4 bases to trimming and J lost 2 bases, with 8 bases between them. CDR3 size: 13 residues. Germline-derived CDR1 and CDR2 are SEHNR and FQNEAQ (reference sequence). The CDR3, as DNA: TGTGCCAGCAGCTCCGGGGAAAACTATGGCTACACCTTC. This gives the protein CASSSGENYGYTF.

The chain employs TRBV4-2 and TRBJ1-5; the D is unclear. CDR1 LGHNA and CDR2 YNFKEQ come from the germline V gene. This CDR3 spans 17 amino acids. V was trimmed by 0 bases and J by 2 bases, leaving 14 bases between them. The CDR3 DNA is TGTGCCAGCAGCCAAGAAGCGGTCTTATTCGGCAATCAGCCCCAGCATTTT. Amino acid sequence: CASSQEAVLFGNQPQHF.

The rearrangement uses TRBV9 and TRBJ1-5; 7 nucleotides align to TRBD1. J was trimmed by 7 bases and V by 3 bases; bases with no gene match: 7. The CDR3 runs 14 residues. CDR1 and CDR2 from the germline V gene are SGDLS and YYNGEE. The CDR3 spells CASSEGQSGQPQHF. In nucleotides, the CDR3 is TGTGCCAGCAGCGAGGGACAGTCGGGGCAGCCCCAGCATTTT.

The count of this clone is one. V is TRBV2 and J is TRBJ1-1; 7 nucleotides agree with TRBD1. The CDR3 extends over 15 amino acids. Germline V gene data show CDR1 as SNHLY and CDR2 as FYNNEI. V dropped 5 bases and J dropped 3; count of bases not matched to a gene: 9. CDR3 in amino acids: CASSYRTGSDTEAFF. The CDR3 DNA reads as TGTGCCAGCAGTTACAGGACAGGCAGTGACACTGAAGCTTTCTTT.

This chain links TRBV4-3 with TRBJ1-3; the D gene is possibly TRBD1 (5 bases). The CDR3 has 15 amino acids. CDR1 and CDR2 (germline): LGHNA, YSLEER. Trimming removed 1 base at V and 4 bases at J, with 11 bases between. In DNA, the CDR3 is TGCGCCAGCAGCCAAGTATACAGGCAGGGAAACACCATATATTTT. Protein: CASSQVYRQGNTIYF.

V is TRBV11-3 and J is TRBJ1-5; no firm D call. Germline loops: CDR1 SGHNT, CDR2 YENEEA. The CDR3 runs to 17 residues. Between the trimmed V and J ends, which lost 1 base and 0 bases, there was a span of 13 bases. The CDR3 DNA reads as TGTGCCAGCAGCTTAGCCCGGGATCTCTATAGCAATCAGCCCCAGCATTTT. Translating gives CASSLARDLYSNQPQHF.

This chain connects TRBV7-9 to TRBJ2-7, with D maybe TRBD1 (7 bases). From germline, CDR1 is SEHNR and CDR2 FQNEAQ (reference sequence). The ends were cut back, 1 base at V and 2 bases at J, with 12 bases in the middle. This CDR3 contains 15 residues. As DNA, the CDR3 is TGTGCCAGCAGCTTAGTCTCAGGGGGGACCTACGAGCAGTACTTC. Translating gives CASSLVSGGTYEQYF. Combining the CDR3 with reference TRBV7-9 and TRBJ2-7 gives the whole variable domain DTGVSQNPRHKITKRGQNVTFRCDPISEHNRLYWYRQTLGQGPEFLTYFQNEAQLEKSRLLSDRFSAERPKGSFSTLEIQRTEQGDSAMYLCASSLVSGGTYEQYFGPGTRLTVT.

This chain joins TRBV12-3 or TRBV12-4 and TRBJ1-6, with 8 bases aligning to TRBD1. V trimming: 8 bases; J trimming: 9 bases; junction bases outside the gene matches: 6. This CDR3 contains 13 residues. CDR3 region: CASGGQAGSPLHF. The CDR3 DNA is TGTGCCAGCGGGGGACAGGCAGGTTCACCCCTCCACTTT.

This clone was detected only once. The chain couples TRBV6-5 to TRBJ2-2; 8 bases match TRBD2. V gave up 8 bases and J gave up 4 bases; unmatched junction bases: 3. The germline V gene has CDR1 MNHEY and CDR2 SVGAGI. This CDR3 region has 13 residues. The CDR3 region has the DNA TGTGCCAGCCGGGGGGGGGCCACCGGGGAGCTGTTTTTT. Translation: CASRGGATGELFF.

The chain has TRBV10-3 and TRBJ1-6; D remains ambiguous. The germline CDR1 and CDR2 sequences are ENHRY and SYGVKD. Deletions cut 4 bases from V and 7 bases from J, with 8 bases between. The CDR3 sequence is 13 residues long. CDR3 DNA: TGTGCCATCAGTGGAGGGTTAAATTCACCCCTCCACTTT. Encoded protein: CAISGGLNSPLHF.

This chain uses TRBV18 with TRBJ1-1; TRBD1 is a possible D gene (5 bases). Germline assignment: CDR1 KGHSH and CDR2 LQKENI. The V end lost 3 bases, the J end lost 2 bases, and 7 bases lay between the germline ends. This CDR3 is 13 amino acids long. CDR3 sequence: CASSPGHNTEAFF. CDR3 in DNA: TGTGCCAGCTCACCCGGACATAACACTGAAGCTTTCTTT.